The clone carrying this TCR beta chain was found many times. Antigen: not known. V lost 4 bases, J lost 1 base, and 8 bases lay in between. Germline V gene data show CDR1 as LGHNA and CDR2 as YSLEER. The CDR3 length is 13 residues. The sample belongs to a study of T-cell reconstitution after alpha-beta-depleted transplantation in children. Study results and limitations: Among T cells one year after transplant, newly produced cells accounted for most counts and diversity. Some patients owed their high day-60 TCRbeta diversity to surviving recipient T cells and thymic progenitors. Alpha-beta T cells about two months after transplant reportedly derived from several hundred expanded graft clones.

Library preparation (for TCRbeta) was performed with unique molecular identifiers. MiXCR, run by TCRdb on the PCR reads, gives a single entry per CDR3 protein. The sample has approximately 490,000 distinct CDR3 sequences, 8% to 11% seen once. The chain is built from TRBV4-3 and TRBJ2-7, with unresolved D. The TCR was taken from a child aged 2 to 15 with inherited bone marrow failure, due to receive a stem cell transplant. Sequenced here: PBMCs, sampled before TCRalphabeta/CD19-depleted stem cell transplant. CDR3 DNA sequence: TGCGCCAGCAGCCCGACGGTGTCCTACGAGCAGTACTTC. The encoded protein is CASSPTVSYEQYF.